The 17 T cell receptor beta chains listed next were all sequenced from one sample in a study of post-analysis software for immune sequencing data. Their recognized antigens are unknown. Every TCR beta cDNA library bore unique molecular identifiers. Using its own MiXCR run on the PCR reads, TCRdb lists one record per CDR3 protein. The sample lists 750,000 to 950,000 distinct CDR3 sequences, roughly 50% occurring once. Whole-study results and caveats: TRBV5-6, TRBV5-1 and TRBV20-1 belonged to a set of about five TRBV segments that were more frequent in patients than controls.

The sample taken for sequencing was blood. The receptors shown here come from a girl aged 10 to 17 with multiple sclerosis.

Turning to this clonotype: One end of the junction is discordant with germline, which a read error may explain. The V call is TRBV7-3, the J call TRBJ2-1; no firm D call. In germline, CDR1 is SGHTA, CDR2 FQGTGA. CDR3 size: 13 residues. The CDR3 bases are TGTGCCAGCAGCTACTCCTCCCACAATGAGCAGTTCTTC. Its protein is CASSYSSHNEQFF.

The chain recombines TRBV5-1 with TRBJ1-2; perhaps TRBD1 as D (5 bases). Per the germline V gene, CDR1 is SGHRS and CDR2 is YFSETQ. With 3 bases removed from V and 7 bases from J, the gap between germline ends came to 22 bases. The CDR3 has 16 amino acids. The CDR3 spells CASSSDGTSQLRGYTF. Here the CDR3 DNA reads TGCGCCAGCAGCTCCGATGGGACTTCCCAACTCCGTGGCTACACCTTC. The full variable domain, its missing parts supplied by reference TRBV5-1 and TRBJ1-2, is KAGVTQTPRYLIKTRGQQVTLSCSPISGHRSVSWYQQTPGQGLQFLFEYFSETQRNKGNFPGRFSGRQFSNSRSEMNVSTLELGDSALYLCASSSDGTSQLRGYTFGSGTRLTVV.

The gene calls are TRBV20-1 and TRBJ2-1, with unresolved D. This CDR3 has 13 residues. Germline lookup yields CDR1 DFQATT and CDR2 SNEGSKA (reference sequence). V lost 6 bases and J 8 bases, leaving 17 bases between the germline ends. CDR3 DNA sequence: TGCAGTGCCCAGAATAGTGGGCTCGATGAGCAGTTCTTC. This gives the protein CSAQNSGLDEQFF.

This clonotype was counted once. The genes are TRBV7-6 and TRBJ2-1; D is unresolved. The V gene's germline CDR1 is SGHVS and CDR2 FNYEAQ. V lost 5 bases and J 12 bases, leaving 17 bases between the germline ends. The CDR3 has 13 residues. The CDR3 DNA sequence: TGTGCCAGCAGCCTCTCAAGTCCCAGGAGGCAGTTCTTC. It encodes CASSLSSPRRQFF.

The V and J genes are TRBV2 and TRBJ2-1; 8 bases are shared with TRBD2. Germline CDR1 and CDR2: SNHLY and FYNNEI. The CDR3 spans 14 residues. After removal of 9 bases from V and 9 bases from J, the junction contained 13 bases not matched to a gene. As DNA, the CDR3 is TGTGCCAGTAGGGGGACTAGTGGCGTTGGTGAGCAGTTCTTC. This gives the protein CASRGTSGVGEQFF.

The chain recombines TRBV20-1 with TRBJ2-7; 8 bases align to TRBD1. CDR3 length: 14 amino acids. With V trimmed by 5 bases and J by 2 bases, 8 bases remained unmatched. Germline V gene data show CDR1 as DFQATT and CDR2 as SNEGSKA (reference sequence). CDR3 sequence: CSAFSRGPAYEQYF. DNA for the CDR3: TGCAGTGCTTTCTCCAGGGGGCCAGCCTACGAGCAGTACTTC.

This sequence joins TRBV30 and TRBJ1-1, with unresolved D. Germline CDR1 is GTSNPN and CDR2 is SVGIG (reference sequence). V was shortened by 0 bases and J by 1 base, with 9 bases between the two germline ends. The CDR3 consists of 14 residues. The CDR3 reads CAWSVWARNTEAFF. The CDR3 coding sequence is TGTGCCTGGAGTGTCTGGGCCAGGAACACTGAAGCTTTCTTT.

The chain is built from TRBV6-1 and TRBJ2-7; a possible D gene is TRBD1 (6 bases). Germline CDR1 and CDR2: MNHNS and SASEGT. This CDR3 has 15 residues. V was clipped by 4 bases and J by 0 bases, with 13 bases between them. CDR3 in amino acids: CASSVVGGSSYEQYF. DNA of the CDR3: TGTGCCAGCAGTGTAGTAGGGGGAAGCTCCTACGAGCAGTACTTC.

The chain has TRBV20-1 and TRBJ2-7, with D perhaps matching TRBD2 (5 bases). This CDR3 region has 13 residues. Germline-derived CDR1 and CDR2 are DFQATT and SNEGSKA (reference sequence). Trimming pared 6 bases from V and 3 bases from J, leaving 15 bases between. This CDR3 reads CSATRDGGYEQYF. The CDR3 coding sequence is TGCAGTGCCACCCGGGATGGAGGCTACGAGCAGTACTTC.

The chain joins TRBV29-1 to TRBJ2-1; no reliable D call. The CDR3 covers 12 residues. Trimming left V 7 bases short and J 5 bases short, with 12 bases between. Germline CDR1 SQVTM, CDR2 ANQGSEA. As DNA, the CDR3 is TGCAGCGGGCGACCAGTAAACAATGAGCAGTTCTTC. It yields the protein CSGRPVNNEQFF.

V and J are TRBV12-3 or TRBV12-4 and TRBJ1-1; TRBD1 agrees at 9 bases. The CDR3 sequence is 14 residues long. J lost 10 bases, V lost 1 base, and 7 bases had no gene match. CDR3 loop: CASSLGGTTGGAFF. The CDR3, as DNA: TGTGCCAGCAGTTTAGGTGGGACGACAGGGGGAGCTTTCTTT.

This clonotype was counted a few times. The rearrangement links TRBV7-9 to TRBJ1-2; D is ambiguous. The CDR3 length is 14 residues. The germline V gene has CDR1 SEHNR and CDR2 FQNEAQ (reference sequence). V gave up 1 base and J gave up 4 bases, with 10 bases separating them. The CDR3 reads CASSLDRLGYGYTF. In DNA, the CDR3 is TGTGCCAGCAGCTTAGACAGACTCGGCTATGGCTACACCTTC.

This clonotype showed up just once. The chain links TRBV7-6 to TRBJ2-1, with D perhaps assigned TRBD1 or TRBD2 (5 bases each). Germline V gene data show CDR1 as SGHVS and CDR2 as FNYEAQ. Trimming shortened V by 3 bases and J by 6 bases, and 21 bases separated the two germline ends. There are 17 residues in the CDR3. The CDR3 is CASSLAPRGSPGNEQFF. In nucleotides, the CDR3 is TGTGCCAGCAGCTTGGCCCCCCGGGGCTCCCCAGGCAATGAGCAGTTCTTC.

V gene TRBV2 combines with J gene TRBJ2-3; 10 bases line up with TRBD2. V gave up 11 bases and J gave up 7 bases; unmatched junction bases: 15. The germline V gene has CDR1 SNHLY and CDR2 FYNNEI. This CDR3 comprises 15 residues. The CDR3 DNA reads TGTGCCTCCCAGCAATTAGCTAGCGGGGGCTATACGCAGTATTTT. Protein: CASQQLASGGYTQYF.

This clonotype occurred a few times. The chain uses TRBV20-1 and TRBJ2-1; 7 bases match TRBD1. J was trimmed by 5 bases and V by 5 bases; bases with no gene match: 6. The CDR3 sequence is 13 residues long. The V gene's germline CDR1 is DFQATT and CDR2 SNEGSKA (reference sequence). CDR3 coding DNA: TGCAGTGCTCCCGGGACAGTTCACAATGAGCAGTTCTTC. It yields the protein CSAPGTVHNEQFF.

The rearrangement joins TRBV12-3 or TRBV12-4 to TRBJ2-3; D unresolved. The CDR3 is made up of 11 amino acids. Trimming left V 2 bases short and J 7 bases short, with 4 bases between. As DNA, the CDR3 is TGTGCCAGCAGTTTACACAATACGCAGTATTTT. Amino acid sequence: CASSLHNTQYF.

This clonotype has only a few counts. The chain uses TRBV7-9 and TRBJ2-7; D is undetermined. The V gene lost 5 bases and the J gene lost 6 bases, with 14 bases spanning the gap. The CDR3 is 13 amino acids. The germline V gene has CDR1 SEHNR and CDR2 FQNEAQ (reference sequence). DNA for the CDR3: TGTGCCAGCAGCCGGACCCCTTTGGGCGAGCAGTACTTC. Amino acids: CASSRTPLGEQYF.